These 21 T cell receptor beta chains originate from one sample sequenced in a study of cytomegalovirus exposure and HLA in healthy donors (dated 2017 in TCRdb). The library was generated by the immunoSEQ multiplex PCR assay. For the multiplex PCR, a mixture combining 60 forward primers for TCR Vbeta segments and 13 reverse primers for TCR Jbeta segments was used. Entries here come from immuneACCESS through TCRdb and include only in-frame sequences with V and J called. Some clones fail to appear in such tables; in the studies checked, an unresolved V gene covers under half of the shortfall, and the cause of the remainder is unknown. The sample records hundreds of thousands of clones, under 80% of which are singletons. 2% to 2.5% of the sample is taken by the ten largest. Sequencing was carried out using PBMCs. Receptor source: a female donor in good health and CMV-seronegative.

J is TRBJ1-1 and V is TRBV1. TRBV1 is flagged as a pseudogene. CDR3 length: 16 amino acids. CDR3 coding DNA: TGCACCAGCAGCCAGACCCGGCAAATACGGGACACTGAAGCTTTCTTT. This translates into CTSSQTRQIRDTEAFF.

The chain has TRBV11-2 and TRBJ2-7; 7 bases agree with TRBD2. The CDR3 is 13 residues long. After removal of 5 bases from V and 5 bases from J, the junction contained 6 bases not matched to a gene. Germline lookup yields CDR1 SGHAT and CDR2 FQNNGV. The CDR3 loop is CASSGEGRDEQYF. In DNA form, the CDR3 reads TGTGCCAGCAGCGGGGAGGGCCGGGACGAGCAGTACTTC. The full variable domain, in which reference TRBV11-2 and TRBJ2-7 provide the parts outside the CDR3, is EAGVAQSPRYKIIEKRQSVAFWCNPISGHATLYWYQQILGQGPKLLIQFQNNGVVDDSQLPKDRFSAERLKGVDSTLKIQPAKLEDSAVYLCASSGEGRDEQYFGPGTRLTVT.

The CDR3 nucleotides are TGTGCCAGTAGTAAAGGGACTAGCCCCCCCCTTAGGAGTGAGCAGTTCTTC. Its translation is CASSKGTSPPLRSEQFF. The chain has TRBV19 and TRBJ2-1, with TRBD2 matching over 9 bases. The CDR3 runs 17 residues. Germline values: CDR1 LNHDA, CDR2 SQIVND (reference sequence). J lost 9 bases, V lost 4 bases, and 16 bases had no gene match.

The V call is TRBV11-2, the J call TRBJ1-2; the match to TRBD1 covers 8 bases. The CDR3 has 14 amino acids. After removal of 0 bases from V and 8 bases from J, the junction contained 5 bases not matched to a gene. The germline V gene encodes CDR1 SGHAT and CDR2 FQNNGV. The CDR3 loop reads CASSLDGQGGGYTF. The CDR3 coding sequence is TGTGCCAGCAGCTTAGATGGACAGGGAGGCGGCTACACCTTC.

This clone showed up just a few times. This sequence joins TRBV5-4 and TRBJ2-3, with 8 bases identical to TRBD1. Trimming cost V 4 bases and J 3 bases; bases outside gene matches: 19. CDR3 size: 19 residues. Germline lookup yields CDR1 SGHNT and CDR2 YYREEE (reference sequence). CDR3 bases: TGTGCCAGCAGCCGTGGGGACAGGCGACTGGGGGGCGGGACAGATACGCAGTATTTT. Translation gives CASSRGDRRLGGGTDTQYF.

This chain links TRBV11-2 with TRBJ1-3, with a weak D call TRBD1 (5 bases). Germline CDR1 reads SGHAT; CDR2 reads FQNNGV. V was pared by 5 bases and J by 3 bases, with 11 bases between. The CDR3 consists of 14 residues. The CDR3 DNA follows: TGTGCCAGCAGCCCCGGGGGTCGTGGAAACACCATATATTTT. Encoded protein: CASSPGGRGNTIYF.

The V and J genes are TRBV28 and TRBJ1-5, with D possibly being TRBD1 (5 bases). This CDR3 has 13 amino acids. Trimming stripped 2 bases from V and 6 bases from J, with 8 bases between. From germline, CDR1 is MDHEN and CDR2 SYDVKM. CDR3 region: CASSLQGGQPQHF. The DNA of the CDR3 is TGTGCCAGCAGTTTACAGGGAGGTCAGCCCCAGCATTTT.

V gene TRBV10-1 combines with J gene TRBJ2-5; possible D gene TRBD2, 6 bases. Trimming took 6 bases from V and 5 from J, leaving 16 bases between them. Germline CDR1 and CDR2: WNHNN and SYGVQD (reference sequence). The CDR3 totals 14 residues. The CDR3 loop reads CASSWERDSETQYF. The CDR3 coding sequence is TGCGCCAGCAGCTGGGAACGGGACTCGGAGACCCAGTACTTC.

The gene calls are TRBV11-3 and TRBJ1-2, with D possibly matching TRBD1 (5 bases). The CDR3 covers 12 residues. Trimming removed 5 bases at V and 7 bases at J, with 11 bases between. Germline assignment: CDR1 SGHNT and CDR2 YENEEA. The CDR3 reads CASSRGYGGYTF. The CDR3, as DNA: TGTGCCAGCAGCCGGGGGTATGGTGGCTACACCTTC.

The chain employs TRBV2 and TRBJ2-7; D gene uncertain. The ends were cut back, 7 bases at V and 0 bases at J, with 10 bases in the middle. CDR1 is SNHLY and CDR2 is FYNNEI in the germline V gene. The CDR3 is 13 amino acids. The CDR3 bases are TGTGCCAGCAATATTGTTAGCTCCTACGAGCAGTACTTC. Its translation is CASNIVSSYEQYF.

On this clone: The junction departs from germline at one end; a sequencing error may be responsible. The rearrangement uses TRBV7-9 and TRBJ1-2, with D maybe TRBD1 (6 bases). This CDR3 comprises 17 residues. Per germline, CDR1 SEHNR and CDR2 FQNEAQ (reference sequence). The CDR3 spells CSSSPGTHPGTNYGYTF. The CDR3 bases are TGTTCCAGCAGCCCAGGGACACACCCGGGAACTAACTATGGCTACACCTTC.

The J gene is TRBJ2-3, the V gene TRBV18; D call uncertain. Per germline, CDR1 KGHSH and CDR2 LQKENI. V was pared by 3 bases and J by 2 bases, with 9 bases between. This CDR3 spans 14 amino acids. The CDR3 reads CASSPWQNTDTQYF. The DNA of the CDR3 is TGTGCCAGCTCACCTTGGCAGAACACAGATACGCAGTATTTT.

The rearrangement joins TRBV28 to TRBJ1-1; D possibly corresponds to TRBD1 (6 bases). Germline CDR1 and CDR2: MDHEN and SYDVKM. The CDR3 length is 14 residues. V dropped 6 bases and J dropped 3 bases, with 14 bases sitting between them. The CDR3 spells CASSFRGTYTEAFF. In DNA, the CDR3 is TGTGCCAGCAGCTTCAGGGGTACGTACACTGAAGCTTTCTTT.

The chain is built from TRBV29-1 and TRBJ2-7; 7 nucleotides align to TRBD1. CDR3 length equals 15 residues. The germline V gene has CDR1 SQVTM and CDR2 ANQGSEA. The ends lost 4 bases at V and 1 base at J; junction bases unmatched: 10. The CDR3, as DNA: TGCAGCGTTGTCCAGGGGGTCCAGGGATCCTACGAGCAGTACTTC. It is translated as CSVVQGVQGSYEQYF.

This chain uses TRBV4-1 with TRBJ1-2; D is ambiguous. CDR3 length: 11 amino acids. Germline V lookup: CDR1 MGHRA, CDR2 YSYEKL. V shed 4 bases and J shed 8 bases, with 8 bases lying between them. The CDR3 region is CASSPGEGYTF. The CDR3 nucleotides read TGCGCCAGCAGCCCTGGGGAGGGCTACACCTTC.

The chain uses TRBV10-3 and TRBJ2-1, with D possibly being TRBD1 (6 bases). Germline-derived CDR1 and CDR2 are ENHRY and SYGVKD. V lost 6 bases to trimming and J lost 7 bases, with 19 bases between them. This CDR3 is built from 15 residues. CDR3 amino acids: CAIRVGQLGGNEQFF. CDR3 bases: TGTGCCATCAGGGTAGGACAGCTTGGTGGAAATGAGCAGTTCTTC.

The rearrangement links TRBV19 to TRBJ2-6; 7 bases are shared with TRBD1. Germline V CDR1 and CDR2: LNHDA, SQIVND (reference sequence). The V gene end was trimmed by 10 bases and the J gene end by 0 bases; junction bases not matched to a gene: 12. The CDR3 has 17 amino acids. The CDR3 loop is CATTSDRPISGANVLTF. The CDR3 nucleotides are TGTGCCACCACTTCGGACAGGCCGATCTCTGGGGCCAACGTCCTGACTTTC. The whole variable domain, filled in from reference TRBV19 and TRBJ2-6, reads DGGITQSPKYLFRKEGQNVTLSCEQNLNHDAMYWYRQDPGQGLRLIYYSQIVNDFQKGDIAEGYSVSREKKESFPLTVTSAQKNPTAFYLCATTSDRPISGANVLTFGAGSRLTVL.

This clone has a single count. The chain is built from TRBV27 and TRBJ2-7; tentative D call: TRBD1 (5 bases). The V end lost 8 bases, the J end lost 2 bases, and 10 bases lay between the germline ends. This CDR3 contains 12 residues. Germline V gene lookup returns CDR1 MNHEY and CDR2 SMNVEV (reference sequence). The CDR3 DNA reads TGTGCCAGCGGCCCGGACACCTACGAGCAGTACTTC. Encoded protein: CASGPDTYEQYF.

The rearrangement joins TRBV27 to TRBJ1-1; D is undetermined. This CDR3 comprises 14 residues. V gave up 8 bases and J gave up 1 base, with 14 bases separating them. Germline lookup yields CDR1 MNHEY and CDR2 SMNVEV (reference sequence). The CDR3 DNA follows: TGTGCCAGCGGTGTCACCCCGAGGAACACTGAAGCTTTCTTT. It translates to CASGVTPRNTEAFF.

This chain links TRBV14 with TRBJ2-5; weak D call: TRBD1 (5 bases). This CDR3 has 14 amino acids. Germline CDR1 is SGHDN and CDR2 is FVKESK. Trimming pared 3 bases from V and 2 bases from J, leaving 10 bases between. CDR3 region: CASSHRTIQETQYF. The CDR3 DNA follows: TGTGCCAGCAGCCATAGGACAATTCAAGAGACCCAGTACTTC.

The rearrangement uses TRBV6-5 and TRBJ2-2, with D possibly being TRBD2 (5 bases). Deletions cut 4 bases from V and 4 bases from J, with 16 bases between. The CDR3 totals 16 residues. Germline V gene sequence: CDR1 MNHEY, CDR2 SVGAGI. The CDR3: CASSSESVGVTGELFF. The CDR3 DNA follows: TGTGCCAGCAGTTCCGAGAGCGTGGGAGTCACCGGGGAGCTGTTTTTT.